This T cell receptor (beta chain) originates from a study of OX40 agonist ivuxolimab in advanced cancers. Study background: With ivuxolimab, an agonistic anti-OX40 (CD134) antibody, patients were treated.

This clone was seen a handful of times. The length of the CDR3 is 9 residues. From germline, CDR1 is SQVTM and CDR2 ANQGSEA. Measured with immunoSEQ multiplex PCR; TCRdb has only the in-frame clones, and not every one. The sample contains almost 85,000 clones, about 86% of which appear only once. The V gene is TRBV29-1, the J gene TRBJ1-4, with unresolved D. The TCR was taken from an adult with an advanced solid tumor such as melanoma, head and neck, liver or kidney cancer. The specimen was CD4+ or CD8+ T cells sorted from blood, collected in a trial of the OX40 agonist ivuxolimab. CDR3 DNA: TGCCCTGGGGAGGAAAAACTGTTTTTT. This codes for CPGEEKLFF.